The 23 T cell receptor beta chains below were found in one sample sequenced in a study of blood T cell repertoires in COVID-19. Clones were read by immunoSEQ multiplex PCR, and TCRdb kept only the in-frame ones, dropping some. The profile shows a few hundred thousand clones, approximately 87% of them singletons. What was sequenced was peripheral blood. These receptors came from a human donor in a cohort sampled during active COVID-19.

V gene TRBV19 combines with J gene TRBJ2-2; maybe TRBD1 (6 bases). The V and J ends lost 6 bases and 0 bases respectively, with 11 bases between them. Germline CDR1 LNHDA, CDR2 SQIVND (reference sequence). The CDR3 covers 15 residues. CDR3 protein: CASRAQGPNTGELFF. The DNA for the CDR3 is TGTGCCAGTAGGGCACAGGGCCCGAACACCGGGGAGCTGTTTTTT.

This chain connects TRBV28 to TRBJ2-7; 10 nucleotides align to TRBD1. Germline values: CDR1 MDHEN, CDR2 SYDVKM. This CDR3 has 14 residues. V was clipped by 2 bases and J by 3 bases; unmatched bases: 1. CDR3 DNA sequence: TGTGCCAGCAGTTTAGGACAGGGGGACTACGAGCAGTACTTC. Encoded protein: CASSLGQGDYEQYF.

The gene calls are TRBV6-5 and TRBJ2-3; D may be TRBD1 (6 bases). This CDR3 region has 15 residues. Between the trimmed V and J ends, which lost 4 bases and 2 bases, there was a span of 13 bases. Germline V gene lookup returns CDR1 MNHEY and CDR2 SVGAGI. The CDR3 coding sequence is TGTGCCAGCAGTTCCTACACAGGGAACACAGATACGCAGTATTTT. Protein product: CASSSYTGNTDTQYF.

The V gene is TRBV7-8, the J gene TRBJ2-7, with 8 bases identical to TRBD2. The CDR3 loop spans 15 amino acids. The junction had 13 bases not matched to a gene; V was cut back by 6 bases and J by 6 bases. CDR1 is SGHVS and CDR2 is FQNEAQ in the germline V gene. The CDR3 region has the DNA TGTGCCAGCAGTTCTACCGGGACTAGAACTGCCGAGCAGTACTTC. Amino acids: CASSSTGTRTAEQYF.

The rearrangement joins TRBV18 to TRBJ1-2; 7 bases are a match to TRBD1. V lost 5 bases and J lost 4; bases outside the gene matches: 10. The CDR3 sequence is 15 residues long. Germline assignment: CDR1 KGHSH and CDR2 LQKENI. For the CDR3, the DNA is TGTGCCAGCTCAAATTGGGAGACAGGGTCCTATGGCTACACCTTC. This encodes CASSNWETGSYGYTF. Supplemented by reference TRBV18 and TRBJ1-2, the full variable domain reads NAGVMQNPRHLVRRRGQEARLRCSPMKGHSHVYWYRQLPEEGLKFMVYLQKENIIDESGMPKERFSAEFPKEGPSILRIQQVVRGDSAAYFCASSNWETGSYGYTFGSGTRLTVV.

Remarks on this clone: Other DNA sequences from this sample encode an identical CDR3 as well. This chain connects TRBV9 to TRBJ2-7; tentative D call: TRBD2 (7 bases). Trimming removed 3 bases at V and 2 bases at J, with 12 bases between. Germline CDR1 and CDR2: SGDLS and YYNGEE. The CDR3 is made up of 14 amino acids. CDR3 coding DNA: TGTGCCAGCAGCGCCAGCGGGACAACCTACGAGCAGTACTTC. It is translated as CASSASGTTYEQYF.

The CDR3 DNA is TGTGCCAGCAGCTCAAACCCACGGTATAGGGGGCGAACCTACGAGCAGTACTTC. Translating it yields CASSSNPRYRGRTYEQYF. The J gene is TRBJ2-7, the V gene TRBV7-2; 7 bases are a match to TRBD1. Germline V gives CDR1 SGHTA, CDR2 FQGNSA. Unmatched junction bases numbered 17, after V lost 4 bases and J lost 2 bases. The CDR3 contains 18 residues.

Only one count was recorded for this clone. This rearrangement joins TRBV10-3 to TRBJ2-5; D perhaps matches TRBD1 (6 bases). The CDR3 length is 14 residues. The germline V and J ends were trimmed by 4 bases and 4 bases, with 13 bases remaining between them. CDR1 and CDR2 (germline): ENHRY, SYGVKD. CDR3 bases: TGTGCCATCAGTGGGGGGACAAGCCTAGAGACCCAGTACTTC. The encoded protein is CAISGGTSLETQYF.

The chain has TRBV19 and TRBJ2-1; 10 positions match TRBD2. Germline CDR1 and CDR2: LNHDA and SQIVND (reference sequence). Trimming cost V 0 bases and J 1 base; bases outside gene matches: 15. The length of the CDR3 is 21 residues. The chain's CDR3 is CASSIEGLLAGVFSSYNEQFF. The CDR3 DNA follows: TGTGCCAGTAGTATAGAGGGTCTCCTAGCGGGAGTATTTTCTTCCTACAATGAGCAGTTCTTC.

The chain joins TRBV9 to TRBJ2-3; tentatively, D is TRBD2 (5 bases). Germline assignment: CDR1 SGDLS and CDR2 YYNGEE. This CDR3 contains 15 residues. V was cut by 1 base and J by 0 bases, with 9 bases left in between. CDR3 amino acids: CASSVSGRSTDTQYF. The DNA of the CDR3 is TGTGCCAGCAGCGTATCTGGGAGAAGCACAGATACGCAGTATTTT. Variable domain in full (rest from reference TRBV9 and TRBJ2-3): DSGVTQTPKHLITATGQRVTLRCSPRSGDLSVYWYQQSLDQGLQFLIQYYNGEERAKGNILERFSAQQFPDLHSELNLSSLELGDSALYFCASSVSGRSTDTQYFGPGTRLTVL.

This clone was detected a few times. The gene calls are TRBV3-1 (or the pseudogene TRBV3-2) and TRBJ1-2; no clear D gene. The V and J ends lost 4 bases and 5 bases respectively, with 11 bases between them. The CDR3 length is 13 residues. CDR1 is LGHDT, CDR2 YNNKEL, per germline (reference sequence). The CDR3 nucleotides are TGTGCCAGCAGCCCCCTACGGGGTTATGGCTACACCTTC. Amino acid sequence: CASSPLRGYGYTF.

The chain joins TRBV2 to TRBJ1-2, with TRBD1 as a possible D gene (6 bases). CDR3 size: 14 residues. The V and J ends lost 2 bases and 8 bases respectively, with 15 bases between them. In germline, CDR1 is SNHLY, CDR2 FYNNEI. CDR3: CASSESRGTRGYTF. As DNA, the CDR3 is TGTGCCAGCAGTGAAAGCAGGGGAACTCGCGGCTACACCTTC.

The CDR3 spells CASSPRPNTEAFF. In nucleotides, the CDR3 is TGTGCCAGCAGCCCTAGACCCAACACTGAAGCTTTCTTT. The chain has TRBV11-3 and TRBJ1-1; D unclear. The CDR3 runs 13 residues. Per the germline V gene, CDR1 is SGHNT and CDR2 is YENEEA. With 5 bases removed from V and 2 bases from J, the gap between germline ends came to 9 bases.

The chain joins TRBV12-3 or TRBV12-4 to TRBJ2-5; D unclear. The V end was cut by 5 bases, the J end by 3 bases, with 10 bases between. This CDR3 is 13 amino acids long. CDR3 sequence reads: CASSDQIKETQYF. The DNA for the CDR3 is TGTGCCAGCAGTGATCAGATTAAAGAGACCCAGTACTTC.

A single count supports this clone. This same CDR3 is encoded by further DNA sequences in the sample. This sequence joins TRBV9 and TRBJ2-1; 8 bases align to TRBD2. Germline V lookup: CDR1 SGDLS, CDR2 YYNGEE. With V trimmed by 0 bases and J by 1 base, 0 bases remained unmatched. CDR3 size: 15 residues. The CDR3 sequence is CASSVVAGSYNEQFF. CDR3 coding DNA: TGTGCCAGCAGCGTAGTAGCGGGGTCCTACAATGAGCAGTTCTTC.

The rearrangement uses TRBV28 and TRBJ2-7; 12 bases are shared with TRBD2. This CDR3 is built from 15 residues. CDR1 and CDR2 (germline): MDHEN, SYDVKM. The V gene end was trimmed by 3 bases and the J gene end by 4 bases; junction bases not matched to a gene: 4. The DNA for the CDR3 is TGTGCCAGCAGTTTTGGTCTAGCGGGGGGGTACGAGCAGTACTTC. It encodes CASSFGLAGGYEQYF.

The chain combines TRBV7-2 with TRBJ1-2; TRBD1 is a possible D gene (5 bases). Germline CDR1 reads SGHTA; CDR2 reads FQGNSA. The V end was cut by 3 bases, the J end by 8 bases, with 16 bases between. CDR3 length: 14 amino acids. CDR3 in amino acids: CASSLGGGLGGYTF. CDR3 coding DNA: TGTGCCAGCAGCTTGGGGGGAGGTCTAGGAGGCTACACCTTC.

The chain has TRBV7-8 and TRBJ2-2; TRBD2 matches 12 bases. Germline CDR1 is SGHVS and CDR2 is FQNEAQ. Trimming at V came to 0 bases and at J to 4 bases, leaving 6 bases not matched to a gene. The CDR3 runs to 18 residues. This CDR3 reads CASSLAASGGAGTGELFF. Here the CDR3 DNA reads TGTGCCAGCAGCTTAGCGGCTAGCGGGGGGGCGGGCACCGGGGAGCTGTTTTTT.

The chain is built from TRBV4-2 and TRBJ2-3, with 10 bases that match TRBD2. Germline lookup yields CDR1 LGHNA and CDR2 YNFKEQ. CDR3 length equals 18 residues. Losses at the gene ends were 0 bases for V and 3 bases for J; bases not matched to a gene: 9. The CDR3 coding sequence is TGTGCCAGCAGCCAAGATATGGTGAGCGGGGGGGCGACAGATACGCAGTATTTT. Protein product: CASSQDMVSGGATDTQYF.

The chain recombines TRBV19 with TRBJ2-2, with D perhaps matching TRBD2 (6 bases). Trimming took 2 bases from V and 4 from J, leaving 11 bases between them. The CDR3 has 15 residues. CDR1 is LNHDA, CDR2 SQIVND, per germline (reference sequence). CDR3 protein: CASSIWGRSTGELFF. The CDR3 DNA reads TGTGCCAGTAGTATATGGGGGAGGTCCACCGGGGAGCTGTTTTTT.

This clone was found once. The chain is built from TRBV7-3 and TRBJ2-1, with TRBD2 as a possible D gene (6 bases). CDR3 size: 19 residues. Germline CDR1 and CDR2: SGHTA and FQGTGA. V lost 2 bases and J 8 bases, leaving 28 bases between the germline ends. As DNA, the CDR3 is TGTGCCAGCAGCTTAGTTGGGCGACGGCAGACCGGGACTCTCGATGAGCAGTTCTTC. It specifies CASSLVGRRQTGTLDEQFF.

The J gene is TRBJ1-2, the V gene TRBV12-5; 7 bases line up with TRBD1. With 2 bases clipped from V and 4 bases from J, the junction kept 7 bases outside the gene matches. CDR1 is LGHNT and CDR2 is FRNRAP in the germline V gene. This CDR3 region has 15 residues. DNA of the CDR3: TGTGCTAGTGGTTTGTCCCCAAACAGGGGCTATGGCTACACCTTC. Its protein product is CASGLSPNRGYGYTF.

This chain connects TRBV5-1 to TRBJ1-1; TRBD1 matches at 8 bases. The CDR3 length is 14 residues. From germline, CDR1 is SGHRS and CDR2 YFSETQ. V trimming: 4 bases; J trimming: 5 bases; junction bases outside the gene matches: 7. CDR3 amino acids: CASSTNRGSTEAFF. As DNA, the CDR3 is TGCGCCAGCAGCACAAACAGGGGGTCTACTGAAGCTTTCTTT.